This T cell receptor beta chain was sequenced for a study of memory CD4+ T cells and cytomegalovirus serostatus. Study-wide results and caveats: About 40% of the roughly 160 known CMV-associated TCRbeta sequences appeared in CD4+ memory.

The CDR3 contains 13 residues. V lost 9 bases and J lost 0, with 12 bases in between. The germline V gene encodes CDR1 MDHEN and CDR2 SYDVKM. Worth noting for this clone: Its antigen is currently unknown.

The sort gate was single viable CD3+CD4+CD8-CD45RO+ cells for memory CD4+ T cells. Serostatus was set by detecting CMV pp150, pp28, p38, p52 IgG. Authors' methods: Out-of-frame sequences were removed, leaving roughly 2.1 million distinct TCRbeta sequences. Data came from immunoSEQ multiplex PCR; TCRdb stores just in-frame clones and leaves some out. That table furnishes V, J and clone size, whereas the DNA furnished D and trimming. The profile shows roughly 50,000 clones, around 82% of them singletons. The sample consisted of memory CD4+ T cells from blood. The V call is TRBV28, the J call TRBJ2-7, with D perhaps given as TRBD1 or TRBD2 (5 bases each). This TCR was recovered from an adult in good health and CMV-seronegative. Some clones in this sample may be carry-over from other donors' samples. In nucleotides, the CDR3 is TGTGCCAGTTGGGGGAGCGACTCCTACGAGCAGTACTTC. Translated: CASWGSDSYEQYF.